This T cell receptor (beta chain) stems from a study of blood T cell repertoires in COVID-19. Across the study: COVID-19 samples, acute and convalescent, were from the United States, Italy and Spain. PBMCs, B-cell-depleted T cells, or T cells provided the cDNA or gDNA that made up the material.

Per the authors' pipeline: Reference gene primer amplification yielded estimated nucleated cell counts. Profiled with immunoSEQ multiplex PCR; TCRdb holds only in-frame clones, not every one. V and J calls plus clone size are reproduced from that table; the DNA served to infer D and trimming. The data show some 75,000 clones, roughly 80% seen once. In Seattle, patients joined the study during active infection and were tracked longitudinally. Germline V gene data show CDR1 as MNHEY and CDR2 as SVGEGT. With 5 bases removed from V and 9 bases from J, the gap between germline ends came to 11 bases. The length of the CDR3 is 12 residues.

The source is a man in his forties or fifties with COVID-19, enrolled during active disease. Sequencing used peripheral blood. The gene calls are TRBV6-2 or TRBV6-3 and TRBJ2-1; D is unclear. CDR3 in amino acids: CASSEPLSEQFF. Written as DNA, the CDR3 is TGTGCCAGCAGTGAGCCTCTTAGTGAGCAGTTCTTC.